This T cell receptor beta chain was documented in a study of cytomegalovirus exposure and HLA in healthy donors. Overall study results and limits: What TCR beta sequences reportedly achieved was accurate prediction of HLA-A and HLA-B alleles in most subjects.

Of note for this clone: Antigen specificity is unknown.

With 60 Vbeta and 13 Jbeta primers, the PCR was carried out. Measured with immunoSEQ multiplex PCR; TCRdb has only the in-frame clones, and not every one. The sample comprises fewer than 200,000 clones, around 81% of which are singletons, and over 2% rests with the top ten. CDR1 is SGHTA and CDR2 is FQGNSA in the germline V gene. J lost 0 bases, V lost 4 bases, and 8 bases had no gene match. The CDR3 runs to 16 residues. The chain links TRBV7-2 to TRBJ2-7; 8 positions agree with TRBD2. The sample consisted of PBMCs. The sequence came from a woman in her thirties in good health and CMV-seronegative. In nucleotides, the CDR3 is TGTGCCAGCAGCTGGGGCGGGGGGACGACCTCCTACGAGCAGTACTTC. Its translation: CASSWGGGTTSYEQYF.